The 29 T cell receptor beta chains in this list originate from one sample, sequenced in a study of blood T cell repertoires in COVID-19. The data were produced by immunoSEQ multiplex PCR, yet TCRdb's version contains in-frame clones alone and is incomplete. The sample holds some 170,000 clones; more than 80% are singletons and the top ten take 2%. The specimen sequenced was peripheral blood. Receptors were obtained from an older woman with COVID-19, enrolled during active disease.

This clone was recorded once. CDR3 residues: CAWSVGVGGANEQFF. The CDR3 nucleotides read TGTGCCTGGAGTGTAGGGGTAGGGGGCGCGAATGAGCAGTTCTTC. The chain joins TRBV30 to TRBJ2-1; 7 positions agree with TRBD1. Germline values: CDR1 GTSNPN, CDR2 SVGIG (reference sequence). V dropped 0 bases and J dropped 7; count of bases not matched to a gene: 9. The CDR3 runs to 15 residues.

The chain has TRBV6-6 and TRBJ1-1; D is possibly TRBD1 (5 bases). Germline CDR1 reads MNHNY; CDR2 reads SVGAGI (reference sequence). The CDR3 runs to 13 residues. V was trimmed by 5 bases and J by 0 bases, leaving 7 bases between them. The CDR3 spells CASSPTVNTEAFF. The CDR3 region has the DNA TGTGCCAGCAGTCCGACAGTGAACACTGAAGCTTTCTTT.

The V call is TRBV7-9, the J call TRBJ1-4; TRBD1 is a possible D gene (6 bases). With 1 base removed from V and 8 bases from J, the gap between germline ends came to 17 bases. This CDR3 is built from 16 residues. Per the germline V gene, CDR1 is SEHNR and CDR2 is FQNEAQ (reference sequence). The CDR3 DNA reads as TGTGCCAGCAGCTTAGGGGACATGGCCCTTGCGGAAAAACTGTTTTTT. Protein sequence: CASSLGDMALAEKLFF.

This chain uses TRBV19 with TRBJ1-1; D remains unclear. The germline V gene encodes CDR1 LNHDA and CDR2 SQIVND (reference sequence). V was cut by 5 bases and J by 4 bases, with 8 bases left in between. This CDR3 is built from 12 residues. CDR3 bases: TGTGCCAGTAGTGTGGTGGCCACTGAAGCTTTCTTT. It encodes CASSVVATEAFF.

The rearrangement uses TRBV6-2 or TRBV6-3 and TRBJ1-2; 12 positions agree with TRBD1. V trimming: 5 bases; J trimming: 7 bases; junction bases outside the gene matches: 2. The CDR3 runs to 13 residues. Germline lookup yields CDR1 MNHEY and CDR2 SVGEGT. CDR3 bases: TGTGCCAGCAGTCCGGGACAGGGGGCTGGCTACACCTTC. Protein sequence: CASSPGQGAGYTF.

J is TRBJ1-6 and V is TRBV7-2; D possibly corresponds to TRBD1 (5 bases). The germline V and J ends were trimmed by 5 bases and 7 bases, with 21 bases remaining between them. Germline CDR1 SGHTA, CDR2 FQGNSA. CDR3 length equals 17 residues. The CDR3 region is CASSPELGWRGNSPLHF. CDR3 coding DNA: TGTGCCAGCAGCCCGGAACTCGGGTGGAGGGGAAATTCACCCCTCCACTTT.

The chain uses TRBV19 and TRBJ2-1; 10 positions match TRBD1. CDR1 and CDR2 (germline): LNHDA, SQIVND (reference sequence). The V and J ends lost 4 bases and 6 bases, in that order; junction bases with no gene match: 9. This CDR3 has 16 residues. CDR3 sequence reads: CASSSYGTGDGNEQFF. CDR3 nucleotide sequence: TGTGCCAGTAGTAGCTACGGGACAGGGGACGGCAATGAGCAGTTCTTC.

The V and J genes are TRBV2 and TRBJ2-2; weak D call: TRBD1 (5 bases). Trimming took off 6 bases at V and 1 base at J, with 9 bases between the two ends. The CDR3 loop spans 14 amino acids. Germline CDR1 and CDR2: SNHLY and FYNNEI. The CDR3: CASRQTVNTGELFF. The CDR3 bases are TGTGCCAGCAGGCAGACAGTGAACACCGGGGAGCTGTTTTTT. The variable domain in full, completed from reference TRBV2 and TRBJ2-2, reads EPEVTQTPSHQVTQMGQEVILRCVPISNHLYFYWYRQILGQKVEFLVSFYNNEISEKSEIFDDQFSVERPDGSNFTLKIRSTKLEDSAMYFCASRQTVNTGELFFGEGSRLTVL.

V is TRBV11-2 and J is TRBJ1-2, with TRBD1 identical over 8 bases. Germline CDR1 SGHAT, CDR2 FQNNGV. The CDR3 has 15 residues. V lost 5 bases and J lost 4; bases outside the gene matches: 9. The CDR3 sequence is CASSPAPDRAYGYTF. The CDR3 DNA reads TGTGCCAGCAGCCCAGCCCCGGACAGGGCCTATGGCTACACCTTC. The whole variable domain, filled in from reference TRBV11-2 and TRBJ1-2, reads EAGVAQSPRYKIIEKRQSVAFWCNPISGHATLYWYQQILGQGPKLLIQFQNNGVVDDSQLPKDRFSAERLKGVDSTLKIQPAKLEDSAVYLCASSPAPDRAYGYTFGSGTRLTVV.

The chain has TRBV5-4 and TRBJ1-2; 10 nucleotides agree with TRBD1. The CDR3 has 17 amino acids. Germline CDR1 reads SGHNT; CDR2 reads YYREEE (reference sequence). The junction had 13 bases not matched to a gene; V was cut back by 4 bases and J by 4 bases. This chain's CDR3 is CASSVGTGAREGYGYTF. CDR3 in DNA: TGTGCCAGCAGCGTAGGGACAGGGGCAAGGGAGGGCTATGGCTACACCTTC. Filled out from reference TRBV5-4 and TRBJ1-2, the complete variable domain reads ETGVTQSPTHLIKTRGQQVTLRCSSQSGHNTVSWYQQALGQGPQFIFQYYREEENGRGNFPPRFSGLQFPNYSSELNVNALELDDSALYLCASSVGTGAREGYGYTFGSGTRLTVV.

V and J are TRBV19 and TRBJ1-1; D not certain. V was trimmed by 3 bases and J by 2 bases, leaving 7 bases between them. CDR3 length equals 13 residues. Germline values: CDR1 LNHDA, CDR2 SQIVND (reference sequence). The CDR3 DNA reads as TGTGCCAGTAGTATCCCTCCCAACACTGAAGCTTTCTTT. Protein product: CASSIPPNTEAFF.

This clone was recorded a few times. The V gene is TRBV3-1 (or the pseudogene TRBV3-2), the J gene TRBJ1-1; possible D gene TRBD1, 5 bases. The CDR3 runs to 14 residues. Trimming shortened V by 1 base and J by 7 bases, and 13 bases separated the two germline ends. CDR1 and CDR2 (germline): LGHDT, YNNKEL (reference sequence). The CDR3 bases are TGTGCCAGCAGCCAAGCCGGGGGACGGGGTGAAGCTTTCTTT. Protein product: CASSQAGGRGEAFF.

The rearrangement uses TRBV7-2 and TRBJ1-5; 7 positions match TRBD1. The J segment lost 5 bases and the V segment lost 4 bases, leaving 2 bases of the junction unmatched. The CDR3 consists of 13 residues. The germline CDR1 and CDR2 sequences are SGHTA and FQGNSA. The CDR3 sequence: CASSSDRDQPQHF. CDR3 nucleotides: TGTGCCAGCAGCTCTGACAGGGATCAGCCCCAGCATTTT.

V is TRBV7-2 and J is TRBJ2-7; the D is unclear. The CDR3 runs to 14 residues. Germline V gene sequence: CDR1 SGHTA, CDR2 FQGNSA. V was pared by 4 bases and J by 0 bases, with 10 bases between. The CDR3 region has the DNA TGTGCCAGCAGCTCACGACTGGGCTCCTACGAGCAGTACTTC. Its translation: CASSSRLGSYEQYF.

This clone was observed a single time. This chain joins TRBV5-4 and TRBJ2-1; D possibly corresponds to TRBD1 (8 bases). CDR3 length: 16 amino acids. The germline V gene encodes CDR1 SGHNT and CDR2 YYREEE (reference sequence). Trimming stripped 1 base from V and 4 bases from J, with 15 bases between. The CDR3 loop reads CASSLPTGGAYNEQFF. The CDR3 bases are TGTGCCAGCAGCTTGCCAACAGGGGGGGCTTACAATGAGCAGTTCTTC.

This chain connects TRBV6-2 or TRBV6-3 to TRBJ1-5; D is possibly TRBD1 (5 bases). Looked up from germline, CDR1 is MNHEY and CDR2 is SVGEGT. V gave up 2 bases and J gave up 3 bases, with 8 bases separating them. The CDR3 has 14 amino acids. The CDR3 DNA is TGTGCCAGCAGTTACGGGGCAGTCAATCAGCCCCAGCATTTT. Its translation: CASSYGAVNQPQHF.

The genes are TRBV6-2 or TRBV6-3 and TRBJ1-1; 7 bases map to TRBD1. CDR3 length equals 18 residues. With 0 bases clipped from V and 0 bases from J, the junction kept 10 bases outside the gene matches. CDR1 is MNHEY and CDR2 is SVGEGT in the germline V gene. The DNA for the CDR3 is TGTGCCAGCAGTTACTCTCCCCTGGGACAGAATGTGAACACTGAAGCTTTCTTT. Protein sequence: CASSYSPLGQNVNTEAFF.

The CDR3 loop reads CASSPRDRNEQFF. The CDR3 DNA reads as TGTGCCAGCAGCCCAAGAGACAGGAATGAGCAGTTCTTC. V usage is TRBV2 and J usage is TRBJ2-1; the D gene is possibly TRBD1 (6 bases). The germline gives CDR1 SNHLY, CDR2 FYNNEI. V was clipped by 6 bases and J by 7 bases, with 13 bases between them. The CDR3 loop spans 13 amino acids.

This chain connects TRBV29-1 to TRBJ1-2; 8 bases are a match to TRBD1. The junction had 7 bases not matched to a gene; V was cut back by 3 bases and J by 7 bases. This CDR3 is built from 13 residues. Germline V gives CDR1 SQVTM, CDR2 ANQGSEA. CDR3 bases: TGCAGCGTTGAGGTCTCAGGGGGCAGTGGCTACACCTTC. This gives the protein CSVEVSGGSGYTF.

The table lists this clone with a count of one. This chain links TRBV5-1 with TRBJ1-3; D not resolved. Germline CDR1 reads SGHRS; CDR2 reads YFSETQ. This CDR3 is built from 16 residues. Trimming took off 1 base at V and 3 bases at J, with 14 bases between the two ends. In DNA, the CDR3 is TGCGCCAGCAGCTTGTCAGCGTCTGGATATGGAAACACCATATATTTT. Translating it yields CASSLSASGYGNTIYF.

The CDR3 DNA follows: TGCGCCAGCAGGGAGAACAGGGGAGATAGAAACACCATATATTTT. It translates to CASRENRGDRNTIYF. This chain links TRBV5-1 with TRBJ1-3; 7 nucleotides agree with TRBD1. CDR1 and CDR2 (germline): SGHRS, YFSETQ. The junction had 10 bases not matched to a gene; V was cut back by 5 bases and J by 5 bases. The CDR3 consists of 15 residues.

The rearrangement joins TRBV23-1 to TRBJ2-7; TRBD1 agrees at 8 bases. TRBV23-1 is treated as an ORF (open reading frame) with a function not yet certain. This CDR3 comprises 17 residues. Trimming took 7 bases from V and 2 from J; bases not matched to a gene: 16. The CDR3 spells CASKHAASTGGTYEQYF. CDR3 nucleotide sequence: TGCGCCAGCAAGCATGCGGCGAGTACAGGGGGAACCTACGAGCAGTACTTC.

This clone has just one count. The rearrangement joins TRBV4-3 to TRBJ1-4, with D maybe TRBD1 (5 bases). The length of the CDR3 is 20 residues. Deletions cut 0 bases from V and 0 bases from J, with 20 bases between. Germline CDR1 reads LGHNA; CDR2 reads YSLEER. In DNA form, the CDR3 reads TGCGCCAGCAGCCAAGATCTTTCAAGGGGCGGATCTGCAACTAATGAAAAACTGTTTTTT. Residues: CASSQDLSRGGSATNEKLFF.

This clone was counted once. J is TRBJ1-3 and V is TRBV14, with TRBD1 as a possible D gene (5 bases). CDR1 is SGHDN and CDR2 is FVKESK in the germline V gene. This CDR3 has 15 amino acids. Trimming left V 1 base short and J 2 bases short, with 9 bases between. The CDR3 nucleotides are TGTGCCAGCAGCCAAGCGGCCAGGGCTGGAAACACCATATATTTT. Translating gives CASSQAARAGNTIYF.

The chain couples TRBV19 to TRBJ1-1; 9 nucleotides align to TRBD1. V shed 1 base and J 12 bases; nucleotides not matched to a gene: 6. Germline-derived CDR1 and CDR2 are LNHDA and SQIVND (reference sequence). This CDR3 comprises 13 residues. CDR3 protein: CASSIGGQGRPFF. The CDR3 nucleotides are TGTGCCAGTAGTATAGGGGGACAGGGTCGACCTTTCTTT.

The chain couples TRBV9 to TRBJ1-1; 8 bases fit TRBD1. Germline loops: CDR1 SGDLS, CDR2 YYNGEE. The CDR3 spans 12 residues. V shed 2 bases, J shed 6 bases, and the junction held 0 bases outside the gene matches. The CDR3 DNA follows: TGTGCCAGCAGCGTGACAGGGGCTGAAGCTTTCTTT. Protein: CASSVTGAEAFF.

V gene TRBV6-2 or TRBV6-3 combines with J gene TRBJ2-5; D is perhaps TRBD2 (5 bases). The CDR3 spans 13 residues. V lost 1 base, J lost 11 bases, and 14 bases lay in between. Germline V lookup: CDR1 MNHEY, CDR2 SVGEGT. The CDR3 spells CASSYLRRESQYF. CDR3 DNA sequence: TGTGCCAGCAGTTACTTACGTCGGGAATCTCAGTACTTC.

The chain recombines TRBV6-4 with TRBJ1-6, with D hard to call. Germline values: CDR1 MRHNA, CDR2 SNTAGT. V was shortened by 5 bases and J by 8 bases, with 10 bases between the two germline ends. The CDR3 runs 13 residues. Here the CDR3 DNA reads TGTGCCAGCAGTCCTGAGGTGGATTCACCCCTCCACTTT. Its protein product is CASSPEVDSPLHF.

The V call is TRBV2, the J call TRBJ2-1; no definite D call. CDR3 size: 14 residues. Germline V gives CDR1 SNHLY, CDR2 FYNNEI. The germline V and J ends were trimmed by 6 bases and 5 bases, with 14 bases remaining between them. The CDR3 DNA is TGTGCCAGCAGCTTTAATAGTATGGACAATGAGCAGTTCTTC. Translated: CASSFNSMDNEQFF.